This TCR beta chain came from a study of cytomegalovirus exposure and HLA in healthy donors. Overall study context: An earlier analysis found some 100 million unique TCR beta sequences from about 190 million T cells.

With respect to this clone: Antigen specificity is unknown.

Germline V CDR1 and CDR2: SGHTA, FQGTGA. Germline trimming cut 6 bases from V and 0 bases from J; bases unmatched to any gene: 6. The CDR3 has 17 residues. Study-level findings and limits: In vitro work confirmed that a few CMV-associated chains recognize CMV antigens. The authors later linked a missense DCLRE1C variant to TCR beta V- and J-gene trimming.

Vbeta (60) and Jbeta (13) primers were used in the PCR. The assay was immunoSEQ multiplex PCR, and TCRdb's table has in-frame clones only and misses some. The table includes about 130,000 clones, 65% to 90% detected once. This receptor was taken from a girl aged 2-10 years in good health and CMV-seronegative. The gene calls are TRBV7-3 and TRBJ2-2, with 11 nucleotides matching TRBD2. Material for sequencing was PBMCs. The CDR3 bases are TGTGCCAGCAGTTCGACTAGCGGGAACACGAACACCGGGGAGCTGTTTTTT. Its translation: CASSSTSGNTNTGELFF.